The 15 T cell receptor beta chains below all came from one sample that was sequenced in a study of blood T cell repertoires in COVID-19. Some clones are missing from TCRdb's copy, which holds only in-frame ones; the method was immunoSEQ multiplex PCR. This table holds some 1,400 clones, about 95% found once. Sequenced material: peripheral blood. These receptors originate from a human donor in a cohort sampled during active COVID-19.

The chain joins TRBV3-1 (or the pseudogene TRBV3-2) to TRBJ1-5; 8 nucleotides match TRBD1. Germline CDR1 and CDR2: LGHDT and YNNKEL (reference sequence). The CDR3 has 16 residues. Trimming at V came to 0 bases and at J to 6 bases, leaving 7 bases not matched to a gene. The CDR3 sequence is CASSQEVGQGVQPQHF. The CDR3 DNA is TGTGCCAGCAGCCAAGAGGTCGGACAGGGTGTTCAGCCCCAGCATTTT.

This rearrangement joins TRBV6-2 or TRBV6-3 to TRBJ1-4; 10 nucleotides agree with TRBD1. Germline V gives CDR1 MNHEY, CDR2 SVGEGT. After removal of 2 bases from V and 2 bases from J, the junction contained 5 bases not matched to a gene. This CDR3 spans 17 amino acids. The chain's CDR3 is CASSYRGQGTTNEKLFF. As DNA, the CDR3 is TGTGCCAGCAGTTACCGGGGACAGGGGACGACTAATGAAAAACTGTTTTTT.

This chain links TRBV7-9 with TRBJ2-1, with D possibly matching TRBD2 (6 bases). This CDR3 is built from 15 residues. Germline V gene lookup returns CDR1 SEHNR and CDR2 FQNEAQ (reference sequence). V dropped 5 bases and J dropped 3 bases, with 14 bases sitting between them. In DNA form, the CDR3 reads TGTGCCAGCAGCCCCACTAGCCGTGTCTACAATGAGCAGTTCTTC. Translated: CASSPTSRVYNEQFF.

The chain carries TRBV9 and TRBJ1-2; D uncertain. V lost 0 bases to trimming and J lost 2 bases, with 11 bases between them. The length of the CDR3 is 15 residues. CDR1 and CDR2 from the germline V gene are SGDLS and YYNGEE. The CDR3 bases are TGTGCCAGCAGCGTAGAAGGCAGCAGGAACTATGGCTACACCTTC. Translation: CASSVEGSRNYGYTF.

This chain joins TRBV5-1 and TRBJ2-5; TRBD2 matches at 10 bases. Trimming cost V 4 bases and J 4 bases; bases outside gene matches: 16. CDR1 is SGHRS and CDR2 is YFSETQ in the germline V gene. The CDR3 spans 18 residues. The CDR3 loop reads CASSQTPGLAQTRETQYF. DNA for the CDR3: TGCGCCAGCAGCCAGACTCCGGGACTAGCGCAGACTAGAGAGACCCAGTACTTC.

The chain employs TRBV6-5 and TRBJ2-5; D is perhaps TRBD1 (6 bases). Germline loops: CDR1 MNHEY, CDR2 SVGAGI. This CDR3 is built from 14 residues. The V gene lost 5 bases and the J gene lost 2 bases, with 12 bases spanning the gap. CDR3 residues: CASSRGQLQETQYF. CDR3 nucleotide sequence: TGTGCCAGCAGTCGCGGACAGCTGCAAGAGACCCAGTACTTC.

This rearrangement joins TRBV5-1 to TRBJ2-4, with D hard to call. The germline V gene has CDR1 SGHRS and CDR2 YFSETQ. V lost 5 bases and J 2 bases, leaving 14 bases between the germline ends. The CDR3 totals 15 residues. In nucleotides, the CDR3 is TGCGCCAGCAGTTGGGCCACACAATCCAAAAACATTCAGTACTTC. Translating it yields CASSWATQSKNIQYF.

The CDR3 DNA reads as TGTGCCAGCTCACCACTAGCGGGGTCCCAAGAGACCCAGTACTTC. It specifies CASSPLAGSQETQYF. V and J are TRBV18 and TRBJ2-5; 8 bases are shared with TRBD2. With V trimmed by 1 base and J by 1 base, 2 bases remained unmatched. The germline V gene encodes CDR1 KGHSH and CDR2 LQKENI. The CDR3 sequence is 15 residues long.

The genes are TRBV28 and TRBJ1-5; weak D call: TRBD1 (6 bases). This CDR3 is 15 amino acids long. V was cut by 7 bases and J by 0 bases, with 13 bases left in between. CDR1 and CDR2 (germline): MDHEN, SYDVKM. The CDR3 region has the DNA TGTGCCAGCACGCAAGGGGGTTCTAGCAATCAGCCCCAGCATTTT. Its translation is CASTQGGSSNQPQHF. Full variable domain (rest looked up from reference TRBV28 and TRBJ1-5): DVKVTQSSRYLVKRTGEKVFLECVQDMDHENMFWYRQDPGLGLRLIYFSYDVKMKEKGDIPEGYSVSREKKERFSLILESASTNQTSMYLCASTQGGSSNQPQHFGDGTRLSIL.

The chain joins TRBV7-2 to TRBJ1-6, with a tentative D call TRBD1 (5 bases). Germline loops: CDR1 SGHTA, CDR2 FQGNSA. Trimming shortened V by 7 bases and J by 8 bases, and 27 bases separated the two germline ends. The CDR3 has 18 residues. The CDR3: CASNPTLQNGGVYSPLHF. The DNA for the CDR3 is TGTGCCAGCAACCCAACACTACAGAACGGGGGAGTATATTCACCCCTCCACTTT.

The genes are TRBV7-9 and TRBJ1-2; the D gene is possibly TRBD1 (6 bases). The germline gives CDR1 SEHNR, CDR2 FQNEAQ (reference sequence). V was pared by 7 bases and J by 8 bases, with 17 bases between. The CDR3 loop spans 13 amino acids. The CDR3, as DNA: TGTGCCAGCAACGGACAGACCGCTATCGGCTACACCTTC. This gives the protein CASNGQTAIGYTF.

CDR3 loop: CASSAIQGPTYNSPLHF. The DNA of the CDR3 is TGTGCCAGCAGCGCGATACAGGGGCCTACCTATAATTCACCCCTCCACTTT. This chain connects TRBV9 to TRBJ1-6; 7 bases agree with TRBD1. Germline CDR1 reads SGDLS; CDR2 reads YYNGEE. The CDR3 loop spans 17 amino acids. The ends lost 3 bases at V and 2 bases at J; junction bases unmatched: 8.

V is TRBV7-2 and J is TRBJ1-1; weak D call: TRBD1 (5 bases). The CDR3 has 13 residues. The germline V and J ends were trimmed by 5 bases and 1 base, with 8 bases remaining between them. Germline V gene sequence: CDR1 SGHTA, CDR2 FQGNSA. The CDR3 is CASSPGQNTEAFF. The DNA for the CDR3 is TGTGCCAGCAGCCCCGGACAGAACACTGAAGCTTTCTTT.

The chain links TRBV3-1 (or the pseudogene TRBV3-2) to TRBJ2-1; 10 bases are shared with TRBD1. Germline assignment: CDR1 LGHDT and CDR2 YNNKEL (reference sequence). This CDR3 has 15 residues. V dropped 3 bases and J dropped 8; count of bases not matched to a gene: 7. The CDR3 region is CASSQGQGSADEQFF. The CDR3 DNA reads as TGTGCCAGCAGCCAGGGACAGGGGTCGGCCGATGAGCAGTTCTTC.

This sequence joins TRBV3-1 (or the pseudogene TRBV3-2) and TRBJ1-2, with 7 positions matching TRBD1. There are 14 residues in the CDR3. V shed 2 bases, J shed 7 bases, and the junction held 7 bases outside the gene matches. Per germline, CDR1 LGHDT and CDR2 YNNKEL (reference sequence). DNA for the CDR3: TGTGCCAGCAGCCAACGAGGGGGCGCGGGTGGCTACACCTTC. It codes for CASSQRGGAGGYTF.